The T cell receptor (beta chain) under discussion was sequenced for a study of cytomegalovirus exposure and HLA in healthy donors. Study-wide context: Genetic ancestry analysis placed around four fifths of the approximately 390 donors that were genotyped in the Caucasian-associated cluster.

The CDR3 loop spans 16 amino acids. Per germline, CDR1 MGHDK and CDR2 SYGVNS. V was clipped by 3 bases and J by 4 bases; unmatched bases: 7. Findings and limits, study-wide: Apart from CMV serostatus, no immune exposure information was available. TCR beta sequences numbering around 15,000 were associated with HLA alleles at 0.05 false discovery rate in a later analysis.

Researchers ran the PCR with 60 Vbeta and 13 Jbeta primers. Original methodology: Per a later analysis, the number of unique TCR beta chains was about 80 million, of which 9 million to 12 million were shared. Sequenced by immunoSEQ multiplex PCR; TCRdb stores in-frame clones only, minus some. The V and J calls and the clone size are those of that table, but D and trimming were determined from the DNA. The data hold 150,000 to 160,000 clones, with roughly 70% observed a single time. About this clone itself: Its target is unknown.

The V call is TRBV25-1, the J call TRBJ1-3, with 9 bases identical to TRBD1. The TCR was taken from a young man in good health and CMV-seronegative. The specimen was PBMCs. CDR3 loop: CASSEAGQGAGNTIYF. The CDR3 DNA is TGTGCCAGCAGTGAGGCGGGACAGGGAGCAGGAAACACCATATATTTT.